The rows below give T cell receptor beta chains drawn from one sample of a study of metastatic and nonmetastatic thyroid tumors. MiXCR was used by TCRdb to re-call the PCR reads. The sample carries about 22,000 clones, about 18% recorded once. Sequencing was carried out using blood. The receptors shown here come from a male donor with papillary thyroid cancer or a benign thyroid nodule (not recorded which). Some clones in this sample may be carry-over from other donors' samples. Each CDR3 is given with its conserved first and last residue. Fields, in order: D gene, J gene, V gene, clone size, CDR3 protein, CDR3 DNA. A D gene is named only where the DNA matches it firmly. Expanded clones get a size class; other rows say once, few or many, or leave the size out.

D gene: -; J gene: TRBJ2-7; V gene: TRBV3-1; clone size: -; CDR3 protein: CASSSGLEQYF; CDR3 DNA: TGTGCCAGCAGCTCAGGACTAGAGCAGTACTTC
D gene: -; J gene: TRBJ1-3; V gene: TRBV6-1; clone size: medium-sized; CDR3 protein: CASSWKAGNTIYF; CDR3 DNA: TGTGCCAGCAGTTGGAAGGCTGGAAACACCATATATTTT
D gene: TRBD2; J gene: TRBJ2-1; V gene: TRBV20-1; clone size: many; CDR3 protein: CSAPRLAGGLHNEQFF; CDR3 DNA: TGCAGTGCTCCTCGACTAGCGGGAGGGCTCCACAATGAGCAGTTCTTC
D gene: TRBD2; J gene: TRBJ2-3; V gene: TRBV5-1; clone size: many; CDR3 protein: CASGKPGLAGGPGTQYF; CDR3 DNA: TGCGCCAGCGGCAAACCGGGACTAGCGGGAGGGCCGGGTACGCAGTATTTT
D gene: -; J gene: TRBJ1-5; V gene: TRBV12-5; clone size: few; CDR3 protein: CASGLVWRQSNQPQHF; CDR3 DNA: TGTGCTAGTGGTTTGGTATGGAGGCAGAGCAACCAGCCCCAGCATTTT
D gene: -; J gene: TRBJ2-2; V gene: TRBV9; clone size: many; CDR3 protein: CASSVNGNTGELFF; CDR3 DNA: TGTGCCAGCAGCGTAAACGGGAACACCGGGGAGCTGTTTTTT
D gene: TRBD1; J gene: TRBJ2-1; V gene: TRBV5-4; clone size: many; CDR3 protein: CASLRDRGLNEQFF; CDR3 DNA: TGTGCCAGTCTCCGGGACAGGGGGCTCAATGAGCAGTTCTTC
D gene: TRBD2; J gene: TRBJ2-1; V gene: TRBV20-1; clone size: many; CDR3 protein: CSARDPGLAGAYNEQFF; CDR3 DNA: TGCAGTGCTAGAGATCCGGGACTAGCGGGAGCCTACAATGAGCAGTTCTTC
D gene: TRBD1; J gene: TRBJ2-1; V gene: TRBV3-1; clone size: -; CDR3 protein: CATRRGTGYNEQFF; CDR3 DNA: TGTGCCACCCGAAGGGGGACAGGCTACAATGAGCAGTTCTTC
D gene: -; J gene: TRBJ1-1; V gene: TRBV5-5; clone size: many; CDR3 protein: CASSTTGRAEAFF; CDR3 DNA: TGTGCCAGCAGCACAACAGGGAGGGCTGAAGCTTTCTTT
D gene: TRBD2; J gene: TRBJ2-7; V gene: TRBV20-1; clone size: many; CDR3 protein: CSARDRLAADPYEQYF; CDR3 DNA: TGCAGTGCTAGAGACCGCCTAGCGGCCGACCCCTACGAGCAGTACTTC
D gene: TRBD1; J gene: TRBJ1-2; V gene: TRBV12-3/TRBV12-4; clone size: -; CDR3 protein: CASSLEGAGANYGYTF; CDR3 DNA: TGTGCCAGCAGTTTAGAGGGGGCAGGAGCCAACTATGGCTACACCTTC
D gene: -; J gene: TRBJ2-7; V gene: TRBV6-1; clone size: many; CDR3 protein: CASSLITGDEQYF; CDR3 DNA: TGTGCCAGCAGTTTAATTACCGGAGACGAGCAGTACTTC
D gene: -; J gene: TRBJ2-3; V gene: TRBV12-3/TRBV12-4; clone size: many; CDR3 protein: CASSLGNTQYF; CDR3 DNA: TGTGCCAGCAGTTTGGGTAATACGCAGTATTTT
D gene: TRBD1; J gene: TRBJ2-1; V gene: TRBV2; clone size: many; CDR3 protein: CAIQGGQGAYNEQFF; CDR3 DNA: TGTGCCATCCAAGGCGGGCAGGGGGCTTACAATGAGCAGTTCTTC
D gene: TRBD2; J gene: TRBJ2-3; V gene: TRBV6-4; clone size: -; CDR3 protein: CASSDSTSGGSDTQYF; CDR3 DNA: TGTGCCAGCAGTGACTCAACTAGCGGGGGGTCAGATACGCAGTATTTT
D gene: -; J gene: TRBJ2-7; V gene: TRBV10-3; clone size: medium-sized; CDR3 protein: CAISDIAASVGNEQYF; CDR3 DNA: TGTGCCATCAGTGACATTGCGGCTAGTGTAGGGAACGAGCAGTACTTC
D gene: -; J gene: TRBJ1-2; V gene: TRBV5-6; clone size: many; CDR3 protein: CASSFETLNYGYTF; CDR3 DNA: TGTGCCAGCAGCTTTGAGACGCTGAACTATGGCTACACCTTC
D gene: TRBD2; J gene: TRBJ2-1; V gene: TRBV3-1; clone size: many; CDR3 protein: CASSLLAGAVNEQFF; CDR3 DNA: TGTGCCAGCAGCCTGCTAGCGGGAGCGGTGAATGAGCAGTTCTTC
D gene: TRBD1; J gene: TRBJ1-2; V gene: TRBV3-1; clone size: -; CDR3 protein: CASSSGGNGYTF; CDR3 DNA: TGTGCCAGCAGCTCAGGGGGCAATGGCTACACCTTC
D gene: -; J gene: TRBJ1-2; V gene: TRBV29-1; clone size: many; CDR3 protein: CSVDPGREGYGYTF; CDR3 DNA: TGCAGCGTTGACCCTGGCCGGGAAGGGTATGGCTACACCTTC
D gene: TRBD1; J gene: TRBJ2-2; V gene: TRBV6-4; clone size: many; CDR3 protein: CASSDGQANTGELFF; CDR3 DNA: TGTGCCAGCAGTGACGGACAGGCTAACACCGGGGAGCTGTTTTTT
D gene: -; J gene: TRBJ2-7; V gene: TRBV6-1; clone size: -; CDR3 protein: CASRALAGVSYEQYF; CDR3 DNA: TGTGCCAGCAGGGCACTAGCAGGAGTTTCCTACGAGCAGTACTTC
D gene: -; J gene: TRBJ2-2; V gene: TRBV7-3; clone size: many; CDR3 protein: CASSLNSANTGELFF; CDR3 DNA: TGTGCCAGCAGCTTAAACTCAGCTAACACCGGGGAGCTGTTTTTT
D gene: -; J gene: TRBJ1-1; V gene: TRBV6-2/TRBV6-3; clone size: few; CDR3 protein: CASTPGHRNTEAFF; CDR3 DNA: TGTGCCAGCACCCCGGGACACAGGAACACTGAAGCTTTCTTT
D gene: -; J gene: TRBJ2-7; V gene: TRBV27; clone size: many; CDR3 protein: CASSSTIDSLAYEQYF; CDR3 DNA: TGTGCCAGCAGTTCCACCATCGACAGTCTAGCCTACGAGCAGTACTTC
D gene: -; J gene: TRBJ2-1; V gene: TRBV9; clone size: many; CDR3 protein: CASSVGGGMNNEQFF; CDR3 DNA: TGTGCCAGCAGCGTGGGAGGGGGGATGAACAATGAGCAGTTCTTC
D gene: TRBD1; J gene: TRBJ2-1; V gene: TRBV29-1; clone size: few; CDR3 protein: CIVLTGERFF; CDR3 DNA: TGCATCGTCCTTACAGGGGAGCGGTTCTTC
D gene: -; J gene: TRBJ1-1; V gene: TRBV7-9; clone size: -; CDR3 protein: CASSLVAENTEAFF; CDR3 DNA: TGTGCCAGCAGCTTAGTAGCTGAGAACACTGAAGCTTTCTTT
D gene: TRBD2; J gene: TRBJ2-1; V gene: TRBV7-9; clone size: many; CDR3 protein: CASSLALAGTYNEQFF; CDR3 DNA: TGTGCCAGCAGCTTAGCGCTAGCGGGAACTTACAATGAGCAGTTCTTC
D gene: TRBD1; J gene: TRBJ1-2; V gene: TRBV7-2; clone size: many; CDR3 protein: CASSPGGTGSGPYGYTF; CDR3 DNA: TGTGCCAGCAGCCCCGGCGGGACAGGGTCAGGGCCCTATGGCTACACCTTC
D gene: TRBD1; J gene: TRBJ2-1; V gene: TRBV5-1; clone size: many; CDR3 protein: CASSLDWTGGEQFF; CDR3 DNA: TGCGCCAGCAGCTTGGATTGGACAGGGGGTGAGCAGTTCTTC
D gene: -; J gene: TRBJ1-1; V gene: TRBV3-1; clone size: many; CDR3 protein: CASSQVGADTEAFF; CDR3 DNA: TGTGCCAGCAGCCAAGTGGGGGCGGACACTGAAGCTTTCTTT
D gene: -; J gene: TRBJ1-1; V gene: TRBV30; clone size: few; CDR3 protein: CAWSGGYTEAFF; CDR3 DNA: TGTGCCTGGAGTGGAGGGTACACTGAAGCTTTCTTT
D gene: -; J gene: TRBJ1-1; V gene: TRBV25-1; clone size: many; CDR3 protein: CASSEFGKGQAFF; CDR3 DNA: TGTGCCAGCAGTGAATTTGGGAAAGGACAAGCTTTCTTT
D gene: -; J gene: TRBJ2-3; V gene: TRBV3-1; clone size: many; CDR3 protein: CASSQRAGITDTQYF; CDR3 DNA: TGTGCCAGCAGCCAAAGGGCAGGGATAACAGATACGCAGTATTTT
D gene: -; J gene: TRBJ2-7; V gene: TRBV6-1; clone size: few; CDR3 protein: CASSVVGYEQYF; CDR3 DNA: TGTGCCAGCAGTGTCGTGGGGTACGAGCAGTACTTC
D gene: -; J gene: TRBJ1-4; V gene: TRBV15; clone size: many; CDR3 protein: CATSRDRNEKLFF; CDR3 DNA: TGTGCCACCAGCAGAGATCGCAATGAAAAACTGTTTTTT
D gene: -; J gene: TRBJ2-6; V gene: TRBV18; clone size: -; CDR3 protein: CASSSTGRANVLTF; CDR3 DNA: TGTGCCAGCTCATCCACGGGCCGGGCCAACGTCCTGACTTTC
D gene: -; J gene: TRBJ2-4; V gene: TRBV6-5; clone size: -; CDR3 protein: CASSYKGLAKNIQYF; CDR3 DNA: TGTGCCAGCAGTTACAAGGGGTTGGCCAAAAACATTCAGTACTTC
D gene: TRBD2; J gene: TRBJ2-5; V gene: TRBV9; clone size: many; CDR3 protein: CASSVGLAGHQETQYF; CDR3 DNA: TGTGCCAGCAGCGTAGGCCTAGCGGGGCACCAAGAGACCCAGTACTTC
D gene: -; J gene: TRBJ2-4; V gene: TRBV4-2; clone size: few; CDR3 protein: CASSQGGTLAKNIQYF; CDR3 DNA: TGTGCCAGCAGCCAAGGCGGGACGTTAGCCAAAAACATTCAGTACTTC
D gene: TRBD1; J gene: TRBJ1-1; V gene: TRBV7-9; clone size: many; CDR3 protein: CASSPPETGRHAFF; CDR3 DNA: TGTGCCAGCAGCCCGCCAGAGACAGGGCGACATGCTTTCTTT
D gene: TRBD1; J gene: TRBJ1-2; V gene: TRBV2; clone size: many; CDR3 protein: CASRAYLRKGQGFNYGYTF; CDR3 DNA: TGTGCCAGCAGAGCCTACTTAAGAAAAGGACAGGGATTTAACTATGGCTACACCTTC
D gene: -; J gene: TRBJ2-5; V gene: TRBV5-5; clone size: many; CDR3 protein: CASSLRGAQETQYF; CDR3 DNA: TGTGCCAGCAGCTTGCGGGGGGCCCAAGAGACCCAGTACTTC
D gene: -; J gene: TRBJ2-7; V gene: TRBV5-6; clone size: many; CDR3 protein: CASSLLDRAYEQYF; CDR3 DNA: TGTGCCAGCAGCCTATTGGACAGAGCCTACGAGCAGTACTTC
D gene: -; J gene: TRBJ2-5; V gene: TRBV20-1; clone size: many; CDR3 protein: CSASPQTASQATQYF; CDR3 DNA: TGCAGTGCTAGCCCCCAAACCGCCAGTCAGGCGACCCAGTACTTC
D gene: -; J gene: TRBJ2-1; V gene: TRBV9; clone size: many; CDR3 protein: CASSADASYNEQFF; CDR3 DNA: TGTGCCAGCAGCGCCGACGCCTCCTACAATGAGCAGTTCTTC
D gene: -; J gene: TRBJ2-7; V gene: TRBV20-1; clone size: many; CDR3 protein: CSARGRLDRYEQYF; CDR3 DNA: TGCAGTGCTAGAGGGAGACTAGATCGCTACGAGCAGTACTTC
D gene: TRBD1; J gene: TRBJ1-4; V gene: TRBV9; clone size: many; CDR3 protein: CASSPFDRDQIGTNEKLFF; CDR3 DNA: TGTGCCAGCAGCCCTTTCGACAGGGATCAGATTGGAACTAATGAAAAACTGTTTTTT
D gene: -; J gene: TRBJ1-3; V gene: TRBV6-1; clone size: many; CDR3 protein: CGLIRMGGTGNTIYF; CDR3 DNA: TGTGGCCTCATCAGAATGGGGGGAACTGGAAACACCATATATTTT
D gene: -; J gene: TRBJ1-1; V gene: TRBV3-1; clone size: many; CDR3 protein: CASSQLAAEAFF; CDR3 DNA: TGTGCCAGCAGCCAACTGGCAGCTGAAGCTTTCTTT
D gene: TRBD2; J gene: TRBJ2-2; V gene: TRBV11-2; clone size: -; CDR3 protein: CASSLVSGRRELFF; CDR3 DNA: TGTGCCAGCAGCTTGGTTAGCGGGAGAAGGGAGCTGTTTTTT